The sequence of this TCR beta chain was determined in a study of blood T cells in healthy people across ages. V lost 6 bases, J lost 5 bases, and 7 bases stayed unmatched. CDR1 LNHDA and CDR2 SQIVND come from the germline V gene (reference sequence). The CDR3 length is 14 residues. Each of the donors had ten milliliters of peripheral blood drawn into EDTA-treated Vacutainer tubes. With each sample, at least 5 micrograms of total RNA were extracted. Combining a sample-barcoded 5' primer with a J-beta primer mix, a second PCR ran for about 6 to 11 cycles. A minimum of 2.5 million CDR3-containing paired-end reads was obtained for each sample. TCRdb re-analysed the 5' RACE reads in MiXCR, keeping a single row per CDR3 protein. This sample has 600,000 or so distinct CDR3 sequences, with 25% to 35% found just once. The table lists this clonotype with a few counts.

Sequencing was performed on blood. V usage is TRBV19 and J usage is TRBJ1-5; 7 positions match TRBD1. The receptor was derived from a woman of 80 years or more in good health. CDR3 nucleotide sequence: TGTGCCAGTAGCGCCGGGACAGCTGATCAGCCCCAGCATTTT. Encoded protein: CASSAGTADQPQHF. The full variable domain, with the rest looked up from reference TRBV19 and TRBJ1-5, is DGGITQSPKYLFRKEGQNVTLSCEQNLNHDAMYWYRQDPGQGLRLIYYSQIVNDFQKGDIAEGYSVSREKKESFPLTVTSAQKNPTAFYLCASSAGTADQPQHFGDGTRLSIL.